This T cell receptor beta chain was found in a study of blood T cell repertoires in COVID-19. Study at large: Samples of COVID-19 (acute and convalescent) were obtained from the United States, Italy and Spain.

Losses at the gene ends were 5 bases for V and 7 bases for J; bases not matched to a gene: 7. The CDR3 runs to 15 residues. CDR1 SEHNR and CDR2 FQNEAQ come from the germline V gene (reference sequence). In the source study's methods: For nucleated cells, counts were estimated from reference gene primer amplification. TCRdb keeps only in-frame clones here, not all; method: immunoSEQ multiplex PCR. That table furnishes V, J and clone size, whereas the DNA furnished D and trimming. The table records about 290,000 clones, around four fifths of them present only once. The rearrangement links TRBV7-9 to TRBJ2-2; TRBD1 aligns across 10 bases. The sequence was collected from a woman in her forties or fifties with active or convalescent COVID-19. The material sequenced was peripheral blood. The CDR3: CASSGGTGAHGELFF. For the CDR3, the DNA is TGTGCCAGCAGCGGAGGGACAGGGGCTCACGGGGAGCTGTTTTTT.